The rows below give T cell receptor beta chains drawn from one sample of a study of T cell responses to AZD1222 COVID-19 vaccine. Sequencing used immunoSEQ multiplex PCR; TCRdb keeps in-frame clones, though not all of them. The sample includes tens of thousands of clones, around nine tenths seen only once; the top ten take about 7.3%. The material was peripheral blood, obtained on day 0 of AZD1222 vaccination. The receptors shown here come from an adult in good health. CDR3s include the opening cysteine and the closing phenylalanine or tryptophan. A D gene is named only where the DNA matches it firmly. Some rows have no size entry. The others give once, few or many, or a class for an expanded clone.

d_gene	v_gene	j_gene	abundance	CDR3nt	CDR3aa
.	TRBV7-9	TRBJ1-2	.	TGTGCCAGCAGCTGGCGGGTGGACGGTGGCTACACCTTC	CASSWRVDGGYTF
TRBD1	TRBV24-1	TRBJ2-5	.	TGTGCCACCAGTGATGTCACTCGCGGGACAGGGGGAGAGGAGACCCAGTACTTC	CATSDVTRGTGGEETQYF
.	TRBV6-5	TRBJ2-1	.	TGTGCCAGCAGTTACGAGCGACCCTCCTACAATGAGCAGTTCTTC	CASSYERPSYNEQFF
TRBD1	TRBV3-1/TRBV3-2	TRBJ1-4	.	TGTGCCAGCAGCCAAGATCGGACAGGTTATGAAAAACTGTTTTTT	CASSQDRTGYEKLFF
.	TRBV6-1	TRBJ1-2	.	TGTGCCACCTCAGTTAAGCCGGGTTCCCTTGGTGGCTACACCTTC	CATSVKPGSLGGYTF
.	TRBV2	TRBJ2-1	.	TGTGCCAGCAGCCAATCGGGGGCCCCTCAGTTCTTC	CASSQSGAPQFF
.	TRBV2	TRBJ2-4	.	TGTGCCAGCAGGTGGACCGTAGCCAAAAACATTCAGTACTTC	CASRWTVAKNIQYF
.	TRBV29-1	TRBJ2-7	.	TGCAGCGTTGGGATCCCGGGACTTCTCCCCTACGAGCAGTACTTC	CSVGIPGLLPYEQYF
TRBD2	TRBV9	TRBJ2-3	.	TGTGCCAGCAGCCTTCCACTAGCGGGGGGGCAGGCTTCAGATACGCAGTATTTT	CASSLPLAGGQASDTQYF
TRBD1	TRBV2	TRBJ1-1	once	TGTGCCAGCAGCTATACCGGGACAGTCACTGAAGCTTTCTTT	CASSYTGTVTEAFF
TRBD2	TRBV20-1	TRBJ2-1	.	TGCAGTGCTAGTATGGCGGGGGGGAGCTCCTACAATGAGCAGTTCTTC	CSASMAGGSSYNEQFF
.	TRBV29-1	TRBJ2-7	.	TGCAGCACCAGGGACCTTATAGGAAACGAGCAGTACTTC	CSTRDLIGNEQYF
.	TRBV18	TRBJ1-4	once	TGTGCCAGCTCACCACTGGGAGAGGAAAAACTGTTTTTT	CASSPLGEEKLFF
.	TRBV13	TRBJ2-7	.	TGTGCCAGCAGCTTAAGAGGGTCTGCCAATTACGAGCAGTACTTC	CASSLRGSANYEQYF
.	TRBV7-8	TRBJ2-7	.	TGTGCCAGCAGCCGAGGACGGGGGCCAGACGAGCAGTACTTC	CASSRGRGPDEQYF
.	TRBV5-1	TRBJ1-1	once	TGCGCCAGCAGCTTGGCCGCGAACACTGAAGCTTTCTTT	CASSLAANTEAFF
TRBD1	TRBV5-1	TRBJ1-6	.	TGCGCCAGCTCCGGACAGGGTACCTATAATTCACCCCTCCACTTT	CASSGQGTYNSPLHF
.	TRBV5-4	TRBJ1-2	.	TGTGCCAGCAGCCCGTCGGGGGAAGCTAACTATGGCTACACCTTC	CASSPSGEANYGYTF
.	TRBV19	TRBJ1-2	.	TGTGCCAGTAGCCCAAACTATGGCTACACCTTC	CASSPNYGYTF
TRBD1	TRBV6-5	TRBJ1-1	.	TGTGCCAGCAGTTCCGGACAGGGTGTAAACACTGAAGCTTTCTTT	CASSSGQGVNTEAFF
.	TRBV2	TRBJ2-6	.	TGTGCCAGCAGTGGGGCCTCTGGGGCCAACGTCCTGACTTTC	CASSGASGANVLTF
.	TRBV7-6	TRBJ2-3	.	TGTGCCAGCAGCTTACTAGCGTATAGCACAGATACGCAGTATTTT	CASSLLAYSTDTQYF
TRBD2	TRBV2	TRBJ2-3	.	TGTGCCAGCAGTGTGTTTGGCGGGGGAAGGGATACGCAGTATTTT	CASSVFGGGRDTQYF
.	TRBV21-1	TRBJ2-7	once	TGTGCCAGCAGCCCGGGTGGGGGGGACAGCTCCTACGAGCAGTACTTC	CASSPGGGDSSYEQYF
TRBD2	TRBV20-1	TRBJ2-7	.	TGCAGTGCTAGTAAGCAAGCGGGGGGGGTCTACGAGCAGTACTTC	CSASKQAGGVYEQYF
TRBD2	TRBV5-6	TRBJ2-7	.	TGTGCCAGCAGCTTGAGTAGCGGGAGGTGGGAGCAGTACTTC	CASSLSSGRWEQYF
TRBD1	TRBV10-3	TRBJ1-2	.	TGTGCCATCAGTCCGGGACAGGGAAGCTATGGCTACACCTTC	CAISPGQGSYGYTF
TRBD2	TRBV7-2	TRBJ2-1	few	TGTGCCAGCAGCCTGCGGAGACTAGCGGGAGGAGAGTTGTTCTTC	CASSLRRLAGGELFF
.	TRBV28	TRBJ2-1	.	TGTGCCAGCAGTCCCGGGTGGGAGGTGATGAAGAATGAGCAGTTCTTC	CASSPGWEVMKNEQFF
.	TRBV15	TRBJ1-6	once	TGTGCCACCAGCGTAAGCTCCTATAATTCACCCCTCCACTTT	CATSVSSYNSPLHF
TRBD2	TRBV7-2	TRBJ2-7	.	TGTGCCAGCAGCAGGCGGGGGGGCGCTTACGAGCAGTACTTC	CASSRRGGAYEQYF
.	TRBV7-2	TRBJ1-5	.	TGTGCCAGCAGCTTAAACAAGAATCAGCCCCAGCATTTT	CASSLNKNQPQHF
.	TRBV7-9	TRBJ2-7	.	TGTGCCAGCAGCTTAGCGGGGTACTACGAGCAGTACTTC	CASSLAGYYEQYF
TRBD2	TRBV14	TRBJ2-5	.	TGTGCCAGCAGCCGTCTGACTAGCGGGGGGCCTCAAGAGACCCAGTACTTC	CASSRLTSGGPQETQYF
TRBD1	TRBV7-8	TRBJ1-4	.	TGTGCCAGCACCCGAGCGGGACAGGGAGAAGAAAAACTGTTTTTT	CASTRAGQGEEKLFF
.	TRBV11-3	TRBJ1-4	.	TGTGCCAGCAGCTCAAACGGGAACCCCAGAGCTAATGAAAAACTGTTTTTT	CASSSNGNPRANEKLFF
TRBD1	TRBV5-8	TRBJ1-2	.	TGTGCCAGCAGCTTGGCGCACAGGGGGCGTAGGAACTATGGCTACACCTTC	CASSLAHRGRRNYGYTF
.	TRBV28	TRBJ2-1	.	TGTGCCAGCAGTTCCTCTGGACTGGGTGCTAAGGGCTCCTACAATGAGCAGTTCTTC	CASSSSGLGAKGSYNEQFF
.	TRBV12-5	TRBJ1-1	.	TGTGCTAGTGGTTTACAGAGACACACTGAAGCTTTCTTT	CASGLQRHTEAFF
.	TRBV6-2/TRBV6-3	TRBJ2-2	few	TGTGCCAGCAGTCGGGGTTCGGACACCGGGGAGCTGTTTTTT	CASSRGSDTGELFF
TRBD2	TRBV6-4	TRBJ2-3	.	TGTGCCAGCAGTGACGGGGCGGGAGGCACAGATACGCAGTATTTT	CASSDGAGGTDTQYF
TRBD1	TRBV7-9	TRBJ2-7	.	TGTGCCAGCAGCTTGGAGACAGGGAAGGACCAGAAGCAGTACTTC	CASSLETGKDQKQYF
TRBD1	TRBV19	TRBJ1-5	few	TGTGCCAGTAGGGGACAGGATGGCTATAGCAATCAGCCCCAGCATTTT	CASRGQDGYSNQPQHF
TRBD1	TRBV3-1/TRBV3-2	TRBJ1-2	.	TGTGCCAGCAGCCAAGGCTCAGGGGGCGGCTATGGCTACACCTTC	CASSQGSGGGYGYTF
TRBD2	TRBV7-6	TRBJ2-1	once	TGTGCCAGCAGCCCCCGAGGTACTAGCGGGGGGGTTGATGAGCAGTTCTTC	CASSPRGTSGGVDEQFF
.	TRBV5-1	TRBJ2-7	.	TGCGCCAGCAGCTTAAGACACTCCTACGAGCAGTACTTC	CASSLRHSYEQYF